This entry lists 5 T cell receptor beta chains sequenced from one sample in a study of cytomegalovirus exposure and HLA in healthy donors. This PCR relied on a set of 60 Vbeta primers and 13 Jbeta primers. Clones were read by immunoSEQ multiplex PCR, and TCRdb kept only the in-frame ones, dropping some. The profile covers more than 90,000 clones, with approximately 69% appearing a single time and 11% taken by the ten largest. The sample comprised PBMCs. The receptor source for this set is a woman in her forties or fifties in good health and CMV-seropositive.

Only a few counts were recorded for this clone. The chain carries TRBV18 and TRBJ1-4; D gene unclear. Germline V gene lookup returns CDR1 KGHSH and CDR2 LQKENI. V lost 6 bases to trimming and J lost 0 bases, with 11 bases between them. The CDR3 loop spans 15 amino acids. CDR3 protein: CASSRRGSTNEKLFF. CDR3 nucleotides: TGTGCCAGCTCTCGACGAGGTTCAACTAATGAAAAACTGTTTTTT.

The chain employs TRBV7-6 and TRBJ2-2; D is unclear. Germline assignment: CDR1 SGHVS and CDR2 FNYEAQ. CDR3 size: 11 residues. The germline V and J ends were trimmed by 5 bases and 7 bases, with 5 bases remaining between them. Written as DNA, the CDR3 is TGTGCCAGCAGCCTTATCGGGGAGCTGTTTTTT. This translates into CASSLIGELFF.

Here the CDR3 reads CASSYLRGAGTDTQYF. As DNA, the CDR3 is TGTGCCAGCAGTTACTTGCGGGGGGCGGGCACAGATACGCAGTATTTT. The chain couples TRBV6-5 to TRBJ2-3; 8 bases fit TRBD2. The germline V gene has CDR1 MNHEY and CDR2 SVGAGI. V lost 1 base, J lost 1 base, and 4 bases stayed unmatched. The CDR3 covers 16 residues.

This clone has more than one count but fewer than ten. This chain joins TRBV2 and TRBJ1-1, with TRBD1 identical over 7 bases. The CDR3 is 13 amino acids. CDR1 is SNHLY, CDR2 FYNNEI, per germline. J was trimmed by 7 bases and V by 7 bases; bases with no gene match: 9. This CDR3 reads CASNQQGPDEAFF. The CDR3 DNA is TGTGCCAGCAATCAACAGGGGCCGGATGAAGCTTTCTTT.

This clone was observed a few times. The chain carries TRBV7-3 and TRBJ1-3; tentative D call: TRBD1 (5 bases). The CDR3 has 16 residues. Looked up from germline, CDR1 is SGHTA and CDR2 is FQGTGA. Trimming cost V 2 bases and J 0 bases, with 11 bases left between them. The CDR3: CASSLSGGASGNTIYF. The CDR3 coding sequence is TGTGCCAGCAGCTTATCGGGAGGGGCCTCTGGAAACACCATATATTTT.